This entry describes one T cell receptor beta chain. Its antigen is not yet known. The record has no base qualities; no much larger clone is one base away. Library creation used the immunoSEQ multiplex PCR assay. Not all clones reach the TCRdb copy of this immuneACCESS table, which keeps in-frame sequences only. Checked studies attribute under half of the gap to unresolved V genes and leave the rest unexplained. Here the sample has 130,000 or so clones; about nine tenths occur a single time. The ten top clones hold about 7.6% of the sample. This sample is part of a study of control samples from healthy donors and cancer patients (dated by TCRdb to about 2020). Specimen: PBMCs. This clonotype was obtained from a man aged 50 to 60 with head and neck cancer.

The nucleotide sequence reads TGTGCCAGCAGCGTAGTGGCAGGGTCGGGCTACGAGCAGTACTTC. Its product reads: CASSVVAGSGYEQYF. The chain couples TRBV9 to TRBJ2-7; tentative D gene TRBD1, with 5 bases matching. Cut back by 0 bases and 3 bases, the V and J ends lie 13 bases apart. The germline V gene gives CDR1 as SGDLS and CDR2 as YYNGEE. From cysteine to phenylalanine, the CDR3 is 15 amino acids long. Left in the record is the CDR3 DNA by itself, 45 bases read in frame from the first base.